This TCR beta chain derives from a study of T-cell memory formation after mild COVID-19. Findings and caveats of the study: CD4+ contracting clones were found mainly in CM and EM, and CD8+ ones in EMRA. Cross-reactive memory appears to have joined, as suggested by some responding clones showing up in pre-infection memory. Clones contracting day 15 to 85 were balanced CD4/CD8; later expanders leaned CD4+.

A remark on this clonotype: Its antigen is not known.

Germline V gives CDR1 MNHNY, CDR2 SVGAGI (reference sequence). The CDR3 consists of 14 residues. Trimming took off 0 bases at V and 2 bases at J, with 7 bases between the two ends. With constant-segment primers, 5'RACE yielded cDNA libraries of TCR alpha and TCR beta that carried sample barcodes and UMIs. Using its own MiXCR run on the 5' RACE reads, TCRdb lists one record per CDR3 protein. Among tens of thousands of distinct CDR3 sequences listed, more than 10% were seen once. The V and J genes are TRBV6-6 and TRBJ1-1; the D is unclear. The sequencing sample was made of PBMCs or a T cell subset sorted from them (not recorded which). The receptor was derived from an adult woman who had mild COVID-19 (a few samples of this study predate the infection). Cell type and time point are not known. In DNA, the CDR3 is TGTGCCAGCAGTTACTCACAGCTAAACACTGAAGCTTTCTTT. This translates into CASSYSQLNTEAFF.